This T cell receptor beta chain appears in the sequencing data of a study of T cells in Graves' hyperthyroidism and ophthalmopathy. Trimming removed 6 bases at V and 10 bases at J, with 9 bases between. Germline CDR1 and CDR2: DFQATT and SNEGSKA (reference sequence). The CDR3 length is 10 residues. RNA transcripts served as the template for amplifying TCR beta CDR3 regions. Using the HTBI primer set, a first-round RT-PCR was run on the TCR CDR3. TCRdb recomputed calls from the multiplex PCR reads with MiXCR, one row per CDR3 protein. The top ten hold 6% to 8% of the sample, which has 250,000 to 300,000 distinct CDR3 sequences, more than 10% seen once. In making diagnoses, clinical symptoms, serum thyroxine and TRAb, thyroid ultrasound and orbital computed tomography were all used. The sample holds a few counts of this clonotype.

The sample comprised blood. The clonotype was recovered from a woman aged 25 to 39 with Graves' hyperthyroidism that later progressed to Graves' ophthalmopathy. The rearrangement uses TRBV20-1 and TRBJ1-4, with D hard to call. CDR3 in DNA: TGCAGTGCCCCAATGAGAAAACTGTTTTTT. Its protein is CSAPMRKLFF.